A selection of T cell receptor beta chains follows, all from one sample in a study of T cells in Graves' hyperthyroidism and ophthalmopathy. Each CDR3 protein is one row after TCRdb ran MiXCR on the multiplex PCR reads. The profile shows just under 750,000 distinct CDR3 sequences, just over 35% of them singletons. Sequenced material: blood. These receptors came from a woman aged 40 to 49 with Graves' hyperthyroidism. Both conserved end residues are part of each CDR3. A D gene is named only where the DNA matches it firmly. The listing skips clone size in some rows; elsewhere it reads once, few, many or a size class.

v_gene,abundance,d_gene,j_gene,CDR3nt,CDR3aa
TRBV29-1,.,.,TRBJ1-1,TGCAGCTTTCGCTACGGCACTGCAGCTTTCTTT,CSFRYGTAAFF
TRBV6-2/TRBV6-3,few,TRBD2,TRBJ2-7,TGTGCCAGCACCCTTAGCGGGAGAGGGTACGAGCAGTACTTC,CASTLSGRGYEQYF
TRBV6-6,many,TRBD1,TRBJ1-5,TGTGCCAGCGGCACAGGGGGAGGCAATCAGCCCCAGCATTTT,CASGTGGGNQPQHF
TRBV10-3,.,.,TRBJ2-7,TGTGCCGTCCGCGGGACAGCCAACTACGAGCAGTACTTC,CAVRGTANYEQYF
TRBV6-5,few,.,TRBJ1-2,TGTGCCAGCAGTTACTCGACCAGGATGTCCCTTGGCGGCTACACCTTC,CASSYSTRMSLGGYTF
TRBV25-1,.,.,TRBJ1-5,TGTGCCAGCAGATACCAGGACGGACCCAATCAGCCCCAGCATTTT,CASRYQDGPNQPQHF
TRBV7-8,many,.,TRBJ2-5,TGTGCCAGCAGCTTTTTACACGTCCAAGAGACCCAGTACTTC,CASSFLHVQETQYF
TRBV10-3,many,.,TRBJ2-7,TGTGCCATCAGTGATCCGGACGGTGCTTACGACGAGCAGTACTTC,CAISDPDGAYDEQYF
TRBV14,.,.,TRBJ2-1,TGTGCCAGCAGCCATGGGCGCAATGAGCAGTTCTTC,CASSHGRNEQFF
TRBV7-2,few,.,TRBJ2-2,TGTGCCAGCAGCTTAGACGGGACGGGACCGAACACCGGGGAGCTGTTTTTT,CASSLDGTGPNTGELFF
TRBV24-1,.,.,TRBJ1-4,TGTGCCACCAGTGATTTTAGCGCGGTGGAGGCAGGCGAGAAACTGCTTTTT,CATSDFSAVEAGEKLLF
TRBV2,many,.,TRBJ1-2,TGTGCCAGCAGTGTGAGGGGGGACTATGGCTACACCTTC,CASSVRGDYGYTF
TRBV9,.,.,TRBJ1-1,TGTGCCAGCAGCGTAGACGGGAGTTCGGAGACGGGCGAGTTCTTT,CASSVDGSSETGEFF
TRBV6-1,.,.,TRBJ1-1,TGTGCCAGCAGTGATCTGGGGGCGCCGGACACTGAAGCTTTCTTT,CASSDLGAPDTEAFF
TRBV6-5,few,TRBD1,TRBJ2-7,TGTGCCAGCAGTTACTCGGGACAGGCCCCCTACGAGCAGTACTTC,CASSYSGQAPYEQYF
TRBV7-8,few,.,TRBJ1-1,TGTGCCAGCATTCTCACCCCAGGCGGGCTGAACACTGAAGCTTTCTTT,CASILTPGGLNTEAFF
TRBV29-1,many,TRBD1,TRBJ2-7,TGCAGCGGGGTCGTGACAGGGGGTGAGCAGTACTTC,CSGVVTGGEQYF
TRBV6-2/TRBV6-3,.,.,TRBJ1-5,TGTGCCAGCAGTTACTCGACCCCCAGACAACTAAGGCGAAACAATCAGCCCCAGCATTTT,CASSYSTPRQLRRNNQPQHF
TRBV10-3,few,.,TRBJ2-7,TGTGCCATCAGTACCGGTACCACAGACGAGCAGTACTTC,CAISTGTTDEQYF
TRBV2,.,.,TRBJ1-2,TGTGCCAGCAGTGAATATCTGGGAGGACTCTATGGCTACACCTTC,CASSEYLGGLYGYTF
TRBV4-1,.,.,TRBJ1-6,TGCGCCAGCAGCCAAGTTAGGGGGGGGGAATCACCCCTCCACTTT,CASSQVRGGESPLHF
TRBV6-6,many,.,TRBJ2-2,TGTGCCAGCAAGGGATCGGGACCTGCTGACAACGGGGAGCTGTTTTTT,CASKGSGPADNGELFF
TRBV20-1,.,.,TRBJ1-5,TGCAGTGCTATGGGGCTAGCGGGGGGCAAGAATCAGCCCCAGCATTTT,CSAMGLAGGKNQPQHF
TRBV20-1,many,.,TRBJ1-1,TGCAGTGCTAGGAGAGGACCGTCAAACACTGAAGCTTTCTTT,CSARRGPSNTEAFF
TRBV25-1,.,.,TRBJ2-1,TGTGCCAGCAGTGAATATGAGCAGTTCTTC,CASSEYEQFF
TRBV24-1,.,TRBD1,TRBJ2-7,TGTGCCACCAATGTGGACAGGAACTACGAGCAGTACTTC,CATNVDRNYEQYF
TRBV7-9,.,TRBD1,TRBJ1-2,TGTGCCAGCAGCCCCGGGACAGGGGTGGATGACTATGGCTACACCTTC,CASSPGTGVDDYGYTF
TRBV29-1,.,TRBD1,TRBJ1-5,TGCAGCGTTGGGGCAGACAGGGGAGGATATCAGCCCCAGCATTTT,CSVGADRGGYQPQHF
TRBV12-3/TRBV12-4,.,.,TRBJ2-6,TGTGCCAGCACCTACCGACAGCGGTTGTCACTGACTTTC,CASTYRQRLSLTF
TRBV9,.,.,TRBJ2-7,TGTGCCAGCAGCGTGTCATTGGGGGAGCAGTACTTC,CASSVSLGEQYF
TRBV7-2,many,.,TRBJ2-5,TGTGCCAGCAGCTTATTAGGCGGGGAAGAGACCCAGTACTTC,CASSLLGGEETQYF
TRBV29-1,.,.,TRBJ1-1,TGCAGCGTTGAGGGTGAGTCAGGGCCCAGGGAAGCTTTCTTT,CSVEGESGPREAFF
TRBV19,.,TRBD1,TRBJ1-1,TGTGCCAGTAGCAAAAGGGGACCGGGACAGGGGAACACTGAAGCTTTCTTT,CASSKRGPGQGNTEAFF
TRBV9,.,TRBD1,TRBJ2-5,TGTGCCAGCTCACCGCCGTTGGGGCAGGGGGCAGGAGAGACCCAGTACTTC,CASSPPLGQGAGETQYF
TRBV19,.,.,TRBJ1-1,TGTGCCAGTAGTATAGATCAGACCCCGGGGGGCACTGAAGCTTTCTTT,CASSIDQTPGGTEAFF
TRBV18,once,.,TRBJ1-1,TGTGCCAGCTCACCGACTGAGCAAACTGAAGCTTTCTTT,CASSPTEQTEAFF
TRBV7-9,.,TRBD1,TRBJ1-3,TGTGCCAGCAGCTCCCCGCGGAATGGGACAGCCTCTGGAAACACCATATATTTT,CASSSPRNGTASGNTIYF
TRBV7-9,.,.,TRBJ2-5,TGTGCCAGCCGACAGGTCCGGGGGGAGACCCAGTACTTC,CASRQVRGETQYF
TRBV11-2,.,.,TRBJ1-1,TGTGCCAGCTCACCAGAGTCGGTGCGGAACACTGAAGCTTTCTTT,CASSPESVRNTEAFF
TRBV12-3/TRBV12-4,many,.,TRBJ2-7,TGTGCCAGCAGTTTAAGGGGAATGCAGTACTTC,CASSLRGMQYF
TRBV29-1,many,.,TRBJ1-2,TGCAGCGTTCGTTCGAGCTATGGCTACACCTTC,CSVRSSYGYTF
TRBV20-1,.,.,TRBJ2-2,TGCAGTGCTAGAGATCTAAAAGCGAACACCGGGGAGCTGTTTTTT,CSARDLKANTGELFF
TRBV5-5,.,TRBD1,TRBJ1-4,TGTGCCAGCAGCCGAACAGGGGGCTGGGATGAAAAACTGTTTTTT,CASSRTGGWDEKLFF
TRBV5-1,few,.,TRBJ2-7,TGCGCCAGCAGCTTTGGACGGTCAGACTACGAGCAGTACTTC,CASSFGRSDYEQYF